There are a few counts of the clone carrying this T cell receptor (beta chain). This sample is drawn from a study of blood T cell repertoires in COVID-19. Study information: The United States, Italy and Spain provided the acute and convalescent COVID-19 samples. Sources were T cells, B-cell-depleted T cells, or PBMCs; the material itself was cDNA or gDNA.

The CDR3 runs 15 residues. Trimming took 6 bases from V and 0 from J, leaving 14 bases between them. Germline V lookup: CDR1 MNHEY, CDR2 SMNVEV (reference sequence). As originally analysed: By means of reference gene primer amplification, nucleated cell counts were estimated. This table comes from immunoSEQ multiplex PCR, and its TCRdb copy is limited to in-frame clones, with some not included. Clone size and V and J calls were adopted from that table, with D and trimming inferred from the DNA. The sample holds 200,000 to 250,000 clones, approximately 81% seen once. The source of this sequence is a man aged 25-40 years with active or convalescent COVID-19. V gene TRBV27 combines with J gene TRBJ1-1, with D perhaps matching TRBD1 (5 bases). The material sequenced was peripheral blood. The CDR3 DNA reads as TGTGCCAGCAGCCCATGGGGCAGTATGAACACTGAAGCTTTCTTT. Protein sequence: CASSPWGSMNTEAFF.